Here is one TCR beta chain with its context. The antigen is undetermined. There are 14 residues in the CDR3. The V gene lost 8 bases and the J gene lost 0 bases, with 11 bases spanning the gap. Germline V CDR1 and CDR2: SNHLY, FYNNEI. The data derive from a study of early T cells in non-severe SARS-CoV-2 infection. For the study at large: Sequencing was performed on bulk RNA from unsorted whole blood, leaving chains unpaired. Study-wide results and caveats: The study's VDJdb matching favored anti-spike CD8 responses and missed private and CD4 specificities.

Separate cDNA molecules each had unique molecular identifiers attached to them. TCRdb fed the 5' RACE reads into MiXCR, producing one record per CDR3 protein. The sample consists of some 36,000 distinct CDR3 sequences, approximately 6.1% of them appearing once. The chain links TRBV2 to TRBJ1-3; D uncertain. The receptor was derived from an adult who was a healthcare worker with PCR-confirmed SARS-CoV-2 infection or an uninfected control (not recorded which). The sample was whole blood. In DNA form, the CDR3 reads TGTGCCAGCGCTCACACTGGCTCTGGAAACACCATATATTTT. This encodes CASAHTGSGNTIYF.